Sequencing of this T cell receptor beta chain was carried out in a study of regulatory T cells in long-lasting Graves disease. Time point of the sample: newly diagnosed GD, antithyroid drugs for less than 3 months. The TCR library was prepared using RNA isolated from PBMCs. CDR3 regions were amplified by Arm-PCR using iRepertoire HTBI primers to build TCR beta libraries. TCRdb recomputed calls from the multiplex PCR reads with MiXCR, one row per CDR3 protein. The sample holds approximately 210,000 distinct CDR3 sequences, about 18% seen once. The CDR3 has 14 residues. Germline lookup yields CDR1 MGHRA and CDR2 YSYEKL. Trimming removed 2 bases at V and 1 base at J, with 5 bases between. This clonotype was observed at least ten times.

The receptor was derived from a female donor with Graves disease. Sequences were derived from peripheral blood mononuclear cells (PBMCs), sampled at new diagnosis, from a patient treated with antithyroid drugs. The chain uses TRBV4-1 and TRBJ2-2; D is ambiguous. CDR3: CASSQPRNTGELFF. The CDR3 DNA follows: TGCGCCAGCAGCCAACCCAGGAACACCGGGGAGCTGTTTTTT.